This T cell receptor beta chain comes out of a study of human CD4 T cells and Enterobacteriaceae (TCRdb year 2020). Results and caveats for the whole study, not just this receptor: Ex vivo, broadly cross-reactive clonotypes appeared more expanded than specific ones, with about 55% of the 19 and about 65% of the 34 in the top 5%. The reactivity of ex vivo clonotypes was inferred solely by matching the nucleotide sequences of those clonotypes to CFSE-low cultures from the same donors.

Memory CD4+ T cells, defined as all CD4+ cells other than CD45RA+CCR7+CD95- naive cells, were FACS-sorted on a FACSAria III to a purity of over 98%. Healthy donor blood was obtained from blood donation centers in Switzerland. Total CD4+ T cells and monocytes were enriched by positive selection with CD4 and CD14 magnetic microbeads. Before sorting, CD8+, CD14+, CD16+, CD56+, CD19+ and CD25-bright cells were excluded. In two blood donors, total memory CD4+ T cells were sequenced directly ex vivo to assess in vivo expansion of bacteria-reactive clonotypes. Isolation of peripheral blood mononuclear cells from donor blood was performed with Ficoll-Paque Plus. Ex vivo total memory CD4+ samples were sequenced at deep level, with detection sensitivity of one cell in 200,000. Genomic DNA was extracted from cell pellets with the QIAamp DNA Micro Kit, and its quantity and purity were checked by spectrophotometry. The immunoSEQ multiplex PCR assay was used to amplify the TCR Vbeta CDR3 regions. Sequencing of amplicons was performed on the Illumina HiSeq platform. Retrieved sequences were 87 nucleotides long and contained the CDR3 region. On the authors' methods: A clonotype was defined as a unique productive TCR Vbeta nucleotide sequence, quantified by productive template frequency from ImmunoSEQ Analyzer V3.0. Expanded clonotypes were defined using a threshold set at the top 5th percentile of each repertoire ranked by frequency. Repertoire overlap was computed as Chao-Jaccard with the R package fossil and visualized by nonmetric multidimensional scaling with the R package MASS. Drawn from immuneACCESS, this table holds only the in-frame rearrangements with V and J called that TCRdb kept. Clones are partly lost; checked studies trace under half to an unresolved V gene and leave the rest unexplained. The D gene and trimming were derived from the DNA, and the V and J assignments and clone size from that table. Recorded for this sample are 27,000 or so clones; 82% of them occurred a single time. The ten top clones hold around 1.7% of the sample.

About this clone: It has no known antigen specificity. No much larger clone is present one base from it, and per-base qualities are unavailable.

The germline V gene provides CDR1 KGHSH and CDR2 LQKENI. A distance of 4 bases separates the germline ends of V and J, which lose 5 bases and 3 bases respectively. The CDR3, cysteine through phenylalanine, is 11 amino acids long. CDR3 DNA is the only sequence kept; it has 33 bases, read in frame from the first base. Sequencing was carried out using memory CD4+ T cells from blood. The intended sense of this specimen's cell subset or site label: total memory CD4 T cells sorted directly ex vivo, unstimulated. This clonotype was sampled from a human donor in good health. The rearrangement combines TRBV18 with TRBJ2-5; confidence is insufficient to name the D gene. The bases are TGTGCCAGCTCAGAAGAAGAGACCCAGTACTTC. It is translated as CASSEEETQYF.